The T cell receptor beta chain under discussion was sequenced for a study of blood T cell repertoires in COVID-19. Deletions cut 4 bases from V and 2 bases from J, with 10 bases between. Germline lookup yields CDR1 SQVTM and CDR2 ANQGSEA. This CDR3 is 13 amino acids long. Per the original data handling: Amplified reference gene primers provided the basis for estimating nucleated cell counts. Profiling relied on immunoSEQ multiplex PCR, and the TCRdb table lists in-frame clones only, not all of them. V, J and clone size are those of that table, while D and trimming were read from the DNA. Here the sample spans hundreds of thousands of clones, approximately 88% being singletons. Patients of the Seattle cohort, enrolled during active infection, were followed longitudinally. On this clone: This sample also contains other DNA sequences that code for the same CDR3.

The source material was peripheral blood. The chain recombines TRBV29-1 with TRBJ2-3; D is possibly TRBD1 (6 bases). The sequence was obtained from a young woman with COVID-19, enrolled during active disease. The CDR3 here is CSVGTVLTDTQYF. CDR3 nucleotides: TGCAGCGTTGGGACAGTCCTCACAGATACGCAGTATTTT.